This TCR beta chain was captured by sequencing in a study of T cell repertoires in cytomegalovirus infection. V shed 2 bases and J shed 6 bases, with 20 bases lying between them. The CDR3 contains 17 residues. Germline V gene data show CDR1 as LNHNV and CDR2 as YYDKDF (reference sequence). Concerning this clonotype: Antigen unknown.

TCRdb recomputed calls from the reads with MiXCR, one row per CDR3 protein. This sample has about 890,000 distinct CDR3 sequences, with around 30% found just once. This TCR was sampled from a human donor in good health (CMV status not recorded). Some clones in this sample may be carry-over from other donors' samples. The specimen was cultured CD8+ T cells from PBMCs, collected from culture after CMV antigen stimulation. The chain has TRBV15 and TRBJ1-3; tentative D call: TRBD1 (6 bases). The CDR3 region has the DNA TGTGCCACCAGCAGAACCCGGGACCCAGGGGTCCAAAACACCATATATTTT. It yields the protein CATSRTRDPGVQNTIYF.